These 15 T cell receptor beta chains share one sample of origin, sequenced in a study of patients and donors after allogeneic stem cell transplantation. One entry per CDR3 protein results from TCRdb running MiXCR on the RT-PCR reads. The data hold 160,000 or so distinct CDR3 sequences, with about 24% observed a single time. The sequencing sample was made of blood, either unsorted or a sorted T cell fraction (not recorded which). All receptors come from a human donor who was either an allogeneic HSCT recipient or a stem cell or donor lymphocyte infusion donor (not recorded which). It is not recorded whose cells these are; they may come from a transplant donor.

The rearrangement joins TRBV6-5 to TRBJ2-3; 7 bases align to TRBD2. V lost 2 bases and J lost 4; bases outside the gene matches: 15. Per the germline V gene, CDR1 is MNHEY and CDR2 is SVGAGI. The CDR3 loop spans 18 amino acids. The CDR3 here is CASSYRHGGEGKADTQYF. DNA of the CDR3: TGTGCCAGCAGTTACCGTCATGGGGGGGAGGGTAAGGCAGATACGCAGTATTTT.

This clonotype was counted only a few times. CDR3 loop: CARFGKLFF. In DNA form, the CDR3 reads TGTGCCAGGTTTGGAAAACTGTTTTTT. The J gene is TRBJ1-4, the V gene TRBV25-1, with D unresolved. CDR1 is MGHDK and CDR2 is SYGVNS in the germline V gene. This CDR3 comprises 9 residues. Deletions cut 9 bases from V and 10 bases from J, with 6 bases between.

J is TRBJ1-4 and V is TRBV15; possible D gene TRBD1, 5 bases. Trimming stripped 4 bases from V and 0 bases from J, with 12 bases between. Looked up from germline, CDR1 is LNHNV and CDR2 is YYDKDF (reference sequence). The CDR3 has 16 amino acids. The CDR3, as DNA: TGTGCCACCAGCACCACAGGAGCTGCAACTAATGAAAAACTGTTTTTT. Translation: CATSTTGAATNEKLFF.

This clonotype was counted between two and nine times. The rearrangement joins TRBV5-1 to TRBJ2-3; unclear D gene. In germline, CDR1 is SGHRS, CDR2 YFSETQ. Trimming shortened V by 1 base and J by 6 bases, and 9 bases separated the two germline ends. The CDR3 is 13 amino acids. The CDR3 DNA sequence: TGCGCCAGCAGCTTGAGAAGTTTGGATACGCAGTATTTT. This encodes CASSLRSLDTQYF.

This clonotype has a handful of counts. The chain employs TRBV6-5 and TRBJ2-7, with a tentative D call TRBD1 (6 bases). Germline-derived CDR1 and CDR2 are MNHEY and SVGAGI. Trimming left V 5 bases short and J 3 bases short, with 14 bases between. The CDR3 has 14 residues. CDR3 DNA sequence: TGTGCCAGCAGTAACCGGGACAAACACTACGAGCAGTACTTC. Protein: CASSNRDKHYEQYF.

This clonotype turned up a few times. The chain joins TRBV3-1 to TRBJ2-3, with TRBD1 as a possible D gene (6 bases). This CDR3 contains 14 residues. The V end lost 2 bases, the J end lost 5 bases, and 11 bases lay between the germline ends. The germline CDR1 and CDR2 sequences are LGHDT and YNNKEL (reference sequence). The CDR3 DNA reads TGTGCCAGCAGCCAACAGGGGTTCGGAGATACGCAGTATTTT. Protein product: CASSQQGFGDTQYF.

This clonotype has only a few counts. The chain carries TRBV7-2 and TRBJ1-2; D perhaps matches TRBD1 (5 bases). The CDR3 is 17 amino acids. The V gene's germline CDR1 is SGHTA and CDR2 FQGNSA. V lost 5 bases and J lost 5, with 24 bases in between. Written as DNA, the CDR3 is TGTGCCAGCAGCGAATCCCGGGGACGAAACCCCTATTATGGCTACACCTTC. Translation: CASSESRGRNPYYGYTF.

This clonotype was seen a handful of times. J is TRBJ1-2 and V is TRBV5-1; D gene ambiguous. The germline gives CDR1 SGHRS, CDR2 YFSETQ. The CDR3 is 14 residues long. V was pared by 0 bases and J by 5 bases, with 11 bases between. The CDR3 region has the DNA TGCGCCAGCAGCTTGGATTTTACGGATTATGGCTACACCTTC. Residues: CASSLDFTDYGYTF.

This clonotype has just a few counts. The chain has TRBV29-1 and TRBJ2-5; a possible D gene is TRBD2 (6 bases). This CDR3 is 11 amino acids long. CDR1 is SQVTM and CDR2 is ANQGSEA in the germline V gene. V lost 3 bases to trimming and J lost 4 bases, with 6 bases between them. CDR3 sequence reads: CSVEGGETQYF. The CDR3 nucleotides read TGCAGCGTTGAGGGAGGAGAGACCCAGTACTTC. The full variable domain, rest sourced from reference TRBV29-1 and TRBJ2-5, is SAVISQKPSRDICQRGTSLTIQCQVDSQVTMMFWYRQQPGQSLTLIATANQGSEATYESGFVIDKFPISRPNLTFSTLTVSNMSPEDSSIYLCSVEGGETQYFGPGTRLLVL.

V usage is TRBV12-3 or TRBV12-4 and J usage is TRBJ1-2, with unresolved D. V was cut by 2 bases and J by 5 bases, with 12 bases left in between. The CDR3 is 14 residues long. CDR3 loop: CASSLQGMGYGYTF. CDR3 DNA sequence: TGTGCCAGCAGTTTACAAGGGATGGGGTATGGCTACACCTTC.

In this sample, this clonotype turned up a few times. The chain recombines TRBV6-5 with TRBJ2-2; D not resolved. This CDR3 has 13 amino acids. V lost 1 base and J lost 1, with 1 base in between. Per germline, CDR1 MNHEY and CDR2 SVGAGI. The CDR3 DNA follows: TGTGCCAGCAGTTACTGGAACACCGGGGAGCTGTTTTTT. This encodes CASSYWNTGELFF.

The table lists this clonotype with many counts. The chain combines TRBV20-1 with TRBJ1-1; no firm D call. There are 13 residues in the CDR3. V gave up 1 base and J gave up 1 base, with 7 bases separating them. The germline CDR1 and CDR2 sequences are DFQATT and SNEGSKA (reference sequence). The DNA of the CDR3 is TGCAGTGCTAGAGGGCAGAAGAACACTGAAGCTTTCTTT. Translated, it gives CSARGQKNTEAFF.

This clonotype was seen more than once but under ten times. The chain carries TRBV5-1 and TRBJ2-7; possible D gene TRBD1, 5 bases. Trimming left V 4 bases short and J 0 bases short, with 14 bases between. CDR1 and CDR2 (germline): SGHRS, YFSETQ. This CDR3 region has 15 residues. This CDR3 reads CASSPDRASSYEQYF. In DNA, the CDR3 is TGCGCCAGCAGCCCAGACAGAGCAAGCTCCTACGAGCAGTACTTC. Together with reference TRBV5-1 and TRBJ2-7, the CDR3 gives the full variable domain: KAGVTQTPRYLIKTRGQQVTLSCSPISGHRSVSWYQQTPGQGLQFLFEYFSETQRNKGNFPGRFSGRQFSNSRSEMNVSTLELGDSALYLCASSPDRASSYEQYFGPGTRLTVT.

Here the CDR3 DNA reads TGCAGTGCTCGTATTAAAATGAACACTGAAGCTTTCTTT. Amino acid sequence: CSARIKMNTEAFF. The V and J genes are TRBV20-1 and TRBJ1-1; no clear D gene. CDR3 size: 13 residues. V dropped 5 bases and J dropped 0 bases, with 10 bases sitting between them. Germline CDR1 DFQATT, CDR2 SNEGSKA (reference sequence).

The V and J genes are TRBV5-1 and TRBJ1-2; 7 nucleotides agree with TRBD1. CDR1 SGHRS and CDR2 YFSETQ come from the germline V gene. J gave up 3 bases and V 1 base, and 12 bases lay outside the gene matches. The CDR3 loop spans 17 amino acids. DNA for the CDR3: TGCGCCAGCAGCTTGTATCCCCAAAGGGGGCGCGACTATGGCTACACCTTC. Its protein is CASSLYPQRGRDYGYTF.